Below are 14 T cell receptor beta chains sequenced from a single sample in a study of T cells in Graves' hyperthyroidism and ophthalmopathy. Template material for amplifying TCR beta CDR3 regions consisted of RNA transcripts. HTBI primers were used for first-round RT-PCR of the TCR CDR3. Each CDR3 protein is one row after TCRdb ran MiXCR on the multiplex PCR reads. The sample includes over 500,000 distinct CDR3 sequences, about 15% of them seen just once. Sequenced material: blood. The receptors here all came from a woman aged 25-40 years with Graves' ophthalmopathy.

Points on this clonotype: This may be a read error, as it is one base from a much larger clone. The chain recombines TRBV20-1 with TRBJ2-7, with 7 bases that match TRBD2. The CDR3 spans 14 residues. V trimming: 1 base; J trimming: 2 bases; junction bases outside the gene matches: 5. Germline CDR1 reads DFQATT; CDR2 reads SNEGSKA (reference sequence). The CDR3 loop reads CSARGSGGTYEQYF. CDR3 bases: TGCAGTGCTAGAGGTTCGGGGGGTACCTACGAGCAGTACTTC.

This clonotype was recorded at least ten times. V usage is TRBV6-2 or TRBV6-3 and J usage is TRBJ2-7; D gene unclear. Deletions cut 6 bases from V and 3 bases from J, with 12 bases between. Germline CDR1 MNHEY, CDR2 SVGEGT. CDR3 length: 13 residues. CDR3 coding DNA: TGTGCCAGCAGCTTCGACGGCTACTACGAGCAGTACTTC. Protein sequence: CASSFDGYYEQYF.

There are a few counts of this clonotype. The rearrangement uses TRBV20-1 and TRBJ1-5; 7 nucleotides line up with TRBD1. The CDR3 consists of 13 residues. V lost 4 bases, J lost 4 bases, and 4 bases stayed unmatched. Germline CDR1 reads DFQATT; CDR2 reads SNEGSKA (reference sequence). CDR3 bases: TGCAGTGCTACCGAGACAGGGAATCAGCCCCAGCATTTT. Translated: CSATETGNQPQHF.

The chain has TRBV7-9 and TRBJ2-1; TRBD2 might be the D (5 bases). Per the germline V gene, CDR1 is SEHNR and CDR2 is FQNEAQ (reference sequence). The CDR3 extends over 17 amino acids. V lost 3 bases and J 7 bases, leaving 22 bases between the germline ends. The CDR3 loop reads CASSFEEETLGVNEQFF. The DNA for the CDR3 is TGTGCCAGCAGCTTTGAGGAGGAAACACTTGGGGTTAATGAGCAGTTCTTC.

V gene TRBV20-1 combines with J gene TRBJ2-5; D ambiguous. V was cut by 6 bases and J by 5 bases, with 13 bases left in between. Germline CDR1 is DFQATT and CDR2 is SNEGSKA (reference sequence). The length of the CDR3 is 12 residues. Written as DNA, the CDR3 is TGCAGTGCCCTCAGGTTACCGGAGACCCAGTACTTC. This translates into CSALRLPETQYF.

This clonotype occurred a few times. The genes are TRBV20-1 and TRBJ2-2; no firm D call. The CDR3 has 14 residues. The germline V and J ends were trimmed by 6 bases and 5 bases, with 16 bases remaining between them. Germline CDR1 is DFQATT and CDR2 is SNEGSKA (reference sequence). DNA for the CDR3: TGCAGTGCCCCTTCGGGCCAATCGACCGGGGAGCTGTTTTTT. Encoded protein: CSAPSGQSTGELFF.

The chain combines TRBV11-2 with TRBJ1-5, with a weak D call TRBD1 (5 bases). Deletions cut 5 bases from V and 3 bases from J, with 8 bases between. From germline, CDR1 is SGHAT and CDR2 FQNNGV. The CDR3 extends over 13 amino acids. CDR3 sequence (DNA): TGTGCCAGCAGCACAGGCTCCAATCAGCCCCAGCATTTT. Amino acids: CASSTGSNQPQHF.

As concerns this clonotype: A much larger clone is a single base away; this may be a read error. The chain joins TRBV27 to TRBJ2-1; 12 bases align to TRBD2. CDR3 length equals 16 residues. Germline CDR1 and CDR2: MNHEY and SMNVEV (reference sequence). CDR3 sequence (DNA): TGTGCCAGCAGTTTATTTGGGACTAGCGGGTACAATGAGCGGTTCTTC. As protein: CASSLFGTSGYNERFF.

This clonotype was recorded many times. The CDR3 DNA is TGTGCCAGCTCAACGACAGGGGGCCAGGGAGATACGCAGTATTTT. Translated, it gives CASSTTGGQGDTQYF. The chain joins TRBV18 to TRBJ2-3; 10 nucleotides agree with TRBD1. With V trimmed by 5 bases and J by 5 bases, 7 bases remained unmatched. This CDR3 has 15 residues. CDR1 and CDR2 from the germline V gene are KGHSH and LQKENI.

This clonotype was recorded at least ten times. This chain connects TRBV11-2 to TRBJ2-3; 12 nucleotides line up with TRBD2. Germline V gene sequence: CDR1 SGHAT, CDR2 FQNNGV. J gave up 3 bases and V 3 bases, and 10 bases lay outside the gene matches. The CDR3 is made up of 18 amino acids. The CDR3 protein is CASSFHLLGTSGTDTQYF. Written as DNA, the CDR3 is TGTGCCAGCAGCTTTCATCTTCTCGGGACTAGCGGGACAGATACGCAGTATTTT. The complete variable domain, with remaining parts taken from reference TRBV11-2 and TRBJ2-3, reads EAGVAQSPRYKIIEKRQSVAFWCNPISGHATLYWYQQILGQGPKLLIQFQNNGVVDDSQLPKDRFSAERLKGVDSTLKIQPAKLEDSAVYLCASSFHLLGTSGTDTQYFGPGTRLTVL.

This clonotype was seen ten or more times. The V call is TRBV28, the J call TRBJ1-4; D uncertain. This CDR3 comprises 13 residues. V shed 3 bases and J shed 5 bases, with 7 bases lying between them. Germline loops: CDR1 MDHEN, CDR2 SYDVKM. CDR3 sequence reads: CASSFLSNEKLFF. The CDR3 nucleotides read TGTGCCAGCAGTTTTCTATCCAATGAAAAACTGTTTTTT.

The chain couples TRBV6-2 or TRBV6-3 to TRBJ1-2; D unresolved. V lost 5 bases and J 3 bases, leaving 10 bases between the germline ends. Germline V gives CDR1 MNHEY, CDR2 SVGEGT. The CDR3 has 13 residues. The CDR3 DNA reads TGTGCCAGCAGTATGGGCAGCTACTATGGCTACACCTTC. It codes for CASSMGSYYGYTF.

This clonotype was counted ten times or more. The chain links TRBV7-8 to TRBJ2-5; 10 nucleotides match TRBD1. Germline CDR1 and CDR2: SGHVS and FQNEAQ. Germline trimming cut 1 base from V and 5 bases from J; bases unmatched to any gene: 4. This CDR3 spans 15 amino acids. The CDR3 reads CASSLGQGASETQYF. CDR3 DNA sequence: TGTGCCAGCAGCTTAGGACAGGGGGCAAGCGAGACCCAGTACTTC. Based on the CDR3 plus reference TRBV7-8 and TRBJ2-5, the full variable domain is GAGVSQSPRYKVAKRGQDVALRCDPISGHVSLFWYQQALGQGPEFLTYFQNEAQLDKSGLPSDRFFAERPEGSVSTLKIQRTQQEDSAVYLCASSLGQGASETQYFGPGTRLLVL.

Points on this clonotype: A much larger clone lies a single base off, so this may be a read error. The rearrangement uses TRBV7-3 and TRBJ2-3; no clear D gene. Trimming took off 7 bases at V and 4 bases at J, with 12 bases between the two ends. Germline V gene lookup returns CDR1 SGHTA and CDR2 FQGTGA. The CDR3 sequence is 13 residues long. CDR3 protein: CASNRDMADTQYF. Written as DNA, the CDR3 is TGTGCCAGCAACCGCGATATGGCAGATACGCAGTATTTT.